Listed below are T cell receptor beta chains from one sample, sequenced in a study of blood T cell repertoires in COVID-19. Using immunoSEQ multiplex PCR, the repertoire was profiled, and TCRdb retains in-frame clones only, with some absent. The table records 70,000 to 90,000 clones, 86% of them present only once. The sequencing sample was made of peripheral blood. Receptors originate from a man aged 55 to 70 with acute or convalescent COVID-19. CDR3s include the opening cysteine and the closing phenylalanine or tryptophan. Each record gives: J gene, clone size, CDR3 length, V gene, D gene, CDR3 protein, CDR3 DNA. D genes are given only for firm matches. Size values are once, few and many counts, or a class for expanded clones, and some rows have none.

TRBJ1-1 . 14 TRBV6-2/TRBV6-3 TRBD1 CASSYQGQGEEAFF TGTGCCAGCAGTTACCAGGGACAGGGGGAGGAAGCTTTCTTT
TRBJ1-1 . 13 TRBV5-8 . CASRSSGVAEAFF TGTGCCAGCAGGTCTTCAGGGGTGGCTGAAGCTTTCTTT
TRBJ2-7 . 15 TRBV19 TRBD1 CASSTGTVGSHEQYF TGTGCCAGTAGTACCGGGACAGTAGGATCCCACGAGCAGTACTTC
TRBJ1-1 . 15 TRBV30 . CAWSVPPGLNTEAFF TGTGCCTGGAGTGTACCCCCAGGCTTGAACACTGAAGCTTTCTTT
TRBJ2-3 . 14 TRBV29-1 . CSVAGRISTDTQYF TGCAGCGTCGCAGGGCGTATTAGCACAGATACGCAGTATTTT
TRBJ2-7 . 15 TRBV7-2 TRBD2 CASSLASGVTYEQYF TGTGCCAGCAGCTTAGCCAGCGGGGTCACCTACGAGCAGTACTTC
TRBJ2-1 once 14 TRBV9 . CASSVGGSGNEQFF TGTGCCAGCAGCGTAGGTGGTAGCGGCAATGAGCAGTTCTTC
TRBJ2-3 . 15 TRBV5-1 TRBD1 CASSPRDSQSHTQYF TGCGCCAGCAGCCCCCGGGACAGTCAATCGCATACGCAGTATTTT
TRBJ2-3 . 17 TRBV11-2 TRBD2 CASSIGTSGGRSDTQYF TGTGCCAGCAGCATAGGGACTAGCGGGGGGAGGTCAGATACGCAGTATTTT
TRBJ2-1 . 16 TRBV6-1 TRBD2 CASSGVAGLSYNEQFF TGTGCCAGCAGTGGAGTAGCGGGACTTTCCTACAATGAGCAGTTCTTC
TRBJ1-3 . 15 TRBV27 . CASRRDTFSGNTIYF TGTGCCAGCAGACGGGACACCTTCTCTGGAAACACCATATATTTT
TRBJ1-2 . 13 TRBV12-3/TRBV12-4 TRBD1 CASSATGGGGYTF TGTGCCAGCAGTGCCACAGGGGGCGGTGGCTACACCTTC
TRBJ1-1 . 13 TRBV29-1 TRBD1 CSVKSGGLTEAFF TGCAGCGTGAAGTCAGGGGGTTTGACTGAAGCTTTCTTT
TRBJ1-2 once 12 TRBV7-2 . CASSLGGFDYTF TGTGCCAGCAGCTTAGGAGGGTTTGACTACACCTTC
TRBJ1-1 . 13 TRBV6-4 . CASSAEIFTEAFF TGTGCCAGCAGTGCCGAGATTTTCACTGAAGCTTTCTTT
TRBJ2-5 once 15 TRBV6-6 TRBD2 CASSYRRGGQETQYF TGTGCCAGCAGTTACAGGCGGGGGGGGCAAGAGACCCAGTACTTC
TRBJ1-5 . 13 TRBV29-1 . CSVGPGEHGPQHF TGCAGCGTGGGTCCAGGCGAGCATGGGCCCCAGCATTTT
TRBJ2-3 . 13 TRBV7-8 . CASSSRGKDTQYF TGTGCCAGCAGCAGTAGAGGAAAGGATACGCAGTATTTT